The 17 T cell receptor beta chains given below trace back to one sample, sequenced in a study of graft-versus-host responses after intestinal transplantation. Some clones are missing from TCRdb's copy, which holds only in-frame ones; the method was immunoSEQ multiplex PCR. In the table there are some 40,000 clones, 91% of which are singletons. Specimen: PBMCs, collected approximately 320 days after intestinal transplant. The receptors shown here come from a human patient who received an intestinal transplant, so some T cells may come from the graft donor.

The chain links TRBV13 to TRBJ2-1, with 11 bases identical to TRBD2. V lost 5 bases, J lost 2 bases, and 8 bases stayed unmatched. Germline CDR1 PRHDT, CDR2 FYEKMQ (reference sequence). The CDR3 sequence is 17 residues long. The CDR3 bases are TGTGCCAGCAGCACACACAATAGCGGGGGGGCCTACAATGAGCAGTTCTTC. Residues: CASSTHNSGGAYNEQFF.

The V gene is TRBV4-1, the J gene TRBJ1-5, with 7 bases fitting TRBD1. This CDR3 contains 17 residues. Germline CDR1 reads MGHRA; CDR2 reads YSYEKL. The junction had 11 bases not matched to a gene; V was cut back by 0 bases and J by 6 bases. The CDR3 region is CASSQDRADRAAQPQHF. For the CDR3, the DNA is TGCGCCAGCAGCCAAGATCGAGCTGACAGGGCGGCTCAGCCCCAGCATTTT.

This clone was seen once. This chain joins TRBV6-5 and TRBJ1-4; the D gene is possibly TRBD1 (6 bases). Trimming shortened V by 5 bases and J by 6 bases, and 10 bases separated the two germline ends. Germline CDR1 reads MNHEY; CDR2 reads SVGAGI. The CDR3 consists of 13 residues. The CDR3 DNA is TGTGCCAGCAGTGTAAGGACAGATGAAAAACTGTTTTTT. Its protein product is CASSVRTDEKLFF.

The V and J genes are TRBV6-6 and TRBJ1-3; D not resolved. The CDR3 runs to 14 residues. In germline, CDR1 is MNHNY, CDR2 SVGAGI (reference sequence). V shed 0 bases and J shed 10 bases, with 13 bases lying between them. CDR3 nucleotides: TGTGCCAGCAGTTACTCGAATCTCCGGGAGACCATATATTTT. This codes for CASSYSNLRETIYF.

CDR3: CASSEQGADTQYF. The CDR3 DNA is TGCGCCAGCAGTGAGCAGGGGGCAGATACGCAGTATTTT. The chain links TRBV10-1 to TRBJ2-3, with 7 bases matching TRBD1. CDR1 and CDR2 from the germline V gene are WNHNN and SYGVQD (reference sequence). This CDR3 spans 13 amino acids. The V segment lost 2 bases and the J segment 4 bases; nucleotides outside the gene matches: 0.

This clone was observed a few times. CDR3 sequence reads: CASSVTDYYTDTQYF. CDR3 in DNA: TGTGCCAGCAGCGTAACGGACTACTACACAGATACGCAGTATTTT. This rearrangement joins TRBV9 to TRBJ2-3, with a possible D match to TRBD2 (6 bases). The CDR3 is made up of 15 amino acids. Germline values: CDR1 SGDLS, CDR2 YYNGEE. Trimming left V 1 base short and J 2 bases short, with 11 bases between.

The chain combines TRBV18 with TRBJ1-1, with unresolved D. Trimming pared 0 bases from V and 10 bases from J, leaving 12 bases between. Per germline, CDR1 KGHSH and CDR2 LQKENI. This CDR3 is 13 amino acids long. CDR3 bases: TGTGCCAGCTCACCACCGTGGCAGAGCGGAGCTTTCTTT. Translating it yields CASSPPWQSGAFF.

J is TRBJ2-7 and V is TRBV5-1; possibly TRBD1 for D (6 bases). The CDR3 is 13 residues long. Per germline, CDR1 SGHRS and CDR2 YFSETQ. The ends were cut back, 4 bases at V and 2 bases at J, with 10 bases in the middle. CDR3 DNA sequence: TGCGCCAGCAGCGGAGGACAGACCTACGAGCAGTACTTC. It is translated as CASSGGQTYEQYF.

The chain carries TRBV30 and TRBJ2-7, with 7 positions matching TRBD1. With 3 bases clipped from V and 3 bases from J, the junction kept 5 bases outside the gene matches. CDR3 size: 13 residues. Germline lookup yields CDR1 GTSNPN and CDR2 SVGIG (reference sequence). CDR3 residues: CAWRGDRDYEQYF. CDR3 bases: TGTGCCTGGAGGGGAGACAGGGACTACGAGCAGTACTTC.

This clone was seen once. The rearrangement uses TRBV4-1 and TRBJ1-2; 8 nucleotides match TRBD1. CDR3 length equals 15 residues. Unmatched junction bases numbered 5, after V lost 0 bases and J lost 5 bases. The germline V gene has CDR1 MGHRA and CDR2 YSYEKL. The CDR3: CASSQEGQALYGYTF. The CDR3 region has the DNA TGCGCCAGCAGCCAAGAGGGACAGGCACTATATGGCTACACCTTC.

J is TRBJ1-6 and V is TRBV2; D is uncertain. V lost 6 bases and J lost 6, with 3 bases in between. The germline V gene encodes CDR1 SNHLY and CDR2 FYNNEI. This CDR3 is built from 11 residues. The CDR3 protein is CASSVNSPLHF. CDR3 DNA sequence: TGTGCCAGCAGCGTTAATTCACCCCTCCACTTT.

The V gene is TRBV6-5, the J gene TRBJ1-1, with 7 bases aligning to TRBD1. Germline CDR1 is MNHEY and CDR2 is SVGAGI. The length of the CDR3 is 14 residues. J lost 4 bases, V lost 8 bases, and 10 bases had no gene match. The DNA for the CDR3 is TGTGCCAGCCGATCCAGGGGGTTCCTCACTGAAGCTTTCTTT. It is translated as CASRSRGFLTEAFF.

The chain uses TRBV15 and TRBJ1-5; weak D call: TRBD1 (6 bases). This CDR3 region has 13 residues. Trimming removed 5 bases from V and 5 bases from J, with 10 bases in between. Per germline, CDR1 LNHNV and CDR2 YYDKDF (reference sequence). Here the CDR3 reads CATSGTLYQPQHF. DNA for the CDR3: TGTGCCACCAGCGGGACACTCTATCAGCCCCAGCATTTT. Looking up the rest from reference TRBV15 and TRBJ1-5 gives the full variable domain: DAMVIQNPRYQVTQFGKPVTLSCSQTLNHNVMYWYQQKSSQAPKLLFHYYDKDFNNEADTPDNFQSRRPNTSFCFLDIRSPGLGDTAMYLCATSGTLYQPQHFGDGTRLSIL.

This clone was observed once. The chain is built from TRBV5-4 and TRBJ1-2; D unclear. Looked up from germline, CDR1 is SGHNT and CDR2 is YYREEE (reference sequence). The CDR3 runs 13 residues. The ends were cut back, 0 bases at V and 0 bases at J, with 3 bases in the middle. CDR3 loop: CASSLDTNYGYTF. The CDR3 region has the DNA TGTGCCAGCAGCTTGGACACTAACTATGGCTACACCTTC. Using reference TRBV5-4 and TRBJ1-2 for the parts outside the CDR3, the full variable domain is ETGVTQSPTHLIKTRGQQVTLRCSSQSGHNTVSWYQQALGQGPQFIFQYYREEENGRGNFPPRFSGLQFPNYSSELNVNALELDDSALYLCASSLDTNYGYTFGSGTRLTVV.

The J gene is TRBJ2-1, the V gene TRBV12-2; the D call in the table, TRBD2, was not verified against the DNA. TRBV12-2 is classified as a pseudogene. This CDR3 is built from 15 residues. As DNA, the CDR3 is TGTGCAAGTCGCTTAGTTAGCGGGAGGGCCGTTGAGCAGTTCTTC. Translated, it gives CASRLVSGRAVEQFF.

This chain joins TRBV7-9 and TRBJ2-1; the match to TRBD1 covers 8 bases. CDR3 length equals 18 residues. Germline CDR1 is SEHNR and CDR2 is FQNEAQ (reference sequence). The V and J ends lost 5 bases and 5 bases, in that order; junction bases with no gene match: 17. The CDR3 here is CASSPTTLTGGPDNEQFF. The CDR3 region has the DNA TGTGCCAGCAGCCCGACTACCCTAACAGGGGGGCCCGACAATGAGCAGTTCTTC.

The CDR3 DNA reads TGTGCCAGCAGTTTGGACAGGACTAGCAATCAGCCCCAGCATTTT. Amino acids: CASSLDRTSNQPQHF. The chain links TRBV28 to TRBJ1-5; 7 bases are shared with TRBD1. The CDR3 consists of 15 residues. J was trimmed by 0 bases and V by 3 bases; bases with no gene match: 2. CDR1 is MDHEN, CDR2 SYDVKM, per germline.